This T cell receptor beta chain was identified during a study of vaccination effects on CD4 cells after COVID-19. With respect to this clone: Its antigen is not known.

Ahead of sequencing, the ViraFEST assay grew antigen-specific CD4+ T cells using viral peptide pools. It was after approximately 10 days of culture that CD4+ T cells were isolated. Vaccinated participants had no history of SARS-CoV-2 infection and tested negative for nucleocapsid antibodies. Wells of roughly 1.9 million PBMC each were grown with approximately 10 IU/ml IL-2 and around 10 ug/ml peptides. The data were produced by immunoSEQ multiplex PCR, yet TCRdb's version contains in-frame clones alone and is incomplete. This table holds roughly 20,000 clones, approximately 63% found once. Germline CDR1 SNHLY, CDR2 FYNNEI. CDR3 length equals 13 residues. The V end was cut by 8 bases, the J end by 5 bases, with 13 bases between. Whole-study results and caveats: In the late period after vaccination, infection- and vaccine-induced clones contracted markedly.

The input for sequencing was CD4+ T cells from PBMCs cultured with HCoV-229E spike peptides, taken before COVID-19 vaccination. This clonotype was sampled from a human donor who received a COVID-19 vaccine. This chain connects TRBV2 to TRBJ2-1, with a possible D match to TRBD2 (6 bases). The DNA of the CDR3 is TGTGCCAGCTTGGGTAGCGGCGACAATGAGCAGTTCTTC. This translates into CASLGSGDNEQFF.